The sequence of this TCR beta chain was determined in a study of long-term antiretroviral therapy in people with HIV. Post-ART PBMC samples numbered at least two per donor, and pre-ART ones at least one. Concerning this clone: Its specificity is unknown.

Survey-level resolution applied to immunoSEQ assay v3.0. Sequencing was performed with immunoSEQ multiplex PCR; in TCRdb, only in-frame clones are kept and a portion is missing. The data contain under 20,000 clones, approximately 92% of them singletons. Study observations and caveats: Unavailable data included ART adherence, viral resistance and therapy changes (switches in treatment). Gathering of blood took place between about 2003 and 2017, possibly under older ART regimens.

Germline loops: CDR1 SGHAT, CDR2 FQNNGV. V gave up 4 bases and J gave up 1 base, with 7 bases separating them. The CDR3 has 13 amino acids. This rearrangement joins TRBV11-2 to TRBJ1-1; D is unresolved. This clonotype was obtained from a man aged 50-59 years with HIV. Sequenced here: unsorted PBMCs, sampled 4.2 years after starting antiretroviral therapy. The CDR3 is CASSYFQNTEAFF. DNA of the CDR3: TGTGCCAGCAGCTACTTTCAGAACACTGAAGCTTTCTTT.